In this sample, the clone carrying this TCR beta chain turned up many times. Its antigen is still unknown. In TCRdb, the reads were re-called with MiXCR into one record per CDR3 protein. The sample lists around 210,000 distinct CDR3 sequences, roughly 6.5% occurring once. The CDR3 covers 16 residues. The V segment lost 6 bases and the J segment 6 bases; nucleotides outside the gene matches: 10. The germline gives CDR1 MNHEY, CDR2 SVGAGI. The data were obtained in a study of T cell repertoires in cytomegalovirus infection. Study in general: Signatures in public TCR beta sequences pointed to both CMV infection and matching HLA type. Notes on the study in general: Dominating the ex vivo response were TCR beta clonotypes that were CMV-specific and HLA-C-restricted. Public TCR beta family frequency separated CMV-and-HLA carriers, including in an independent cohort.

Sequenced material: PBMCs. This TCR was recovered from a human donor in good health (CMV status not recorded). Some clones in this sample may be carry-over from other donors' samples. The chain recombines TRBV6-5 with TRBJ2-2; 10 positions match TRBD2. The chain's CDR3 is CASSTGTSVISGELFF. CDR3 in DNA: TGTGCCAGCAGCACCGGGACTAGCGTAATCTCCGGGGAGCTGTTTTTT.